This T cell receptor (beta chain) originates from a study of shared clonotypes between healthy human individuals. Study processing details: From ImmunoSEQ came sequences covering only the junction and carrying no quality scores, so filtering differed. Profiling relied on immunoSEQ multiplex PCR, and the TCRdb table lists in-frame clones only, not all of them. V, J and clone size were drawn from that table, and D and trimming were deduced from the DNA. The sample has 97,000 or so clones, less than 60% seen once. Trimming removed 4 bases from V and 5 bases from J; junction bases left unmatched: 5. Germline loops: CDR1 SQVTM, CDR2 ANQGSEA. The CDR3 runs 13 residues. Within Nashville, Tennessee resided all donors, each a Caucasian adult.

V is TRBV29-1 and J is TRBJ2-1, with 7 bases aligning to TRBD2. The sequence was obtained from a woman aged 35 to 49 in good health. Some clones in this sample may be carry-over from other donors' samples. The source material was PBMCs. DNA for the CDR3: TGCAGCGTTGGGGCTAGCGGCCACAATGAGCAGTTCTTC. Residues: CSVGASGHNEQFF.